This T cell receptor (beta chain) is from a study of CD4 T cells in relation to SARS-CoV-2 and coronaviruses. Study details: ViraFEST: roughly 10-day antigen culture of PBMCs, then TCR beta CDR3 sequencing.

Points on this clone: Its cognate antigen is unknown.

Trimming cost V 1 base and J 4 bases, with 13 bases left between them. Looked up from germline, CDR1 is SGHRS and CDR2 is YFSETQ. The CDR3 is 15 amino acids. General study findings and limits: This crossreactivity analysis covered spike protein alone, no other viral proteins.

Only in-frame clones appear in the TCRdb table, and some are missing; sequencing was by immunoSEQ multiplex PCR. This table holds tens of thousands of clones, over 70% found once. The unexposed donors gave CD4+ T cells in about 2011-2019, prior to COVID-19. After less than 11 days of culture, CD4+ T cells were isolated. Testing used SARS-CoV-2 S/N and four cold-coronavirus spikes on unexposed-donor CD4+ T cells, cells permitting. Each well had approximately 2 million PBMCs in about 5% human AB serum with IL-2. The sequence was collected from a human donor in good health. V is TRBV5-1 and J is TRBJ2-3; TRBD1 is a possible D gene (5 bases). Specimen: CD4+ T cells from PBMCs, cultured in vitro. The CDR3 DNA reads TGCGCCAGCAGCTTGCAGGGAATAGCAGCAGATACGCAGTATTTT. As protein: CASSLQGIAADTQYF. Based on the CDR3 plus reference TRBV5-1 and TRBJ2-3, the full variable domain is KAGVTQTPRYLIKTRGQQVTLSCSPISGHRSVSWYQQTPGQGLQFLFEYFSETQRNKGNFPGRFSGRQFSNSRSEMNVSTLELGDSALYLCASSLQGIAADTQYFGPGTRLTVL.